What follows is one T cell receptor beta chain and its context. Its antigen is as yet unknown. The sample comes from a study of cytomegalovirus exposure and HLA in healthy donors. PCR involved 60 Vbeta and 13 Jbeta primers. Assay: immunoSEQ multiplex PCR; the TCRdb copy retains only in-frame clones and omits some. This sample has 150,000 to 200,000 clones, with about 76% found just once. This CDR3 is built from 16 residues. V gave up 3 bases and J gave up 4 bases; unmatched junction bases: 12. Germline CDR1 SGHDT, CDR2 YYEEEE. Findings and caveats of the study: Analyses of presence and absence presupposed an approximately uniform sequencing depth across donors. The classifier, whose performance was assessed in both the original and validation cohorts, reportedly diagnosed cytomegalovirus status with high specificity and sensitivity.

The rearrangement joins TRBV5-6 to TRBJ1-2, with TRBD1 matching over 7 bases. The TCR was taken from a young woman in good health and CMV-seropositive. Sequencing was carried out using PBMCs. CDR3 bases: TGTGCCAGCAGCTCGGCACGGCAGGGGGGTTTCTATGGCTACACCTTC. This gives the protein CASSSARQGGFYGYTF.